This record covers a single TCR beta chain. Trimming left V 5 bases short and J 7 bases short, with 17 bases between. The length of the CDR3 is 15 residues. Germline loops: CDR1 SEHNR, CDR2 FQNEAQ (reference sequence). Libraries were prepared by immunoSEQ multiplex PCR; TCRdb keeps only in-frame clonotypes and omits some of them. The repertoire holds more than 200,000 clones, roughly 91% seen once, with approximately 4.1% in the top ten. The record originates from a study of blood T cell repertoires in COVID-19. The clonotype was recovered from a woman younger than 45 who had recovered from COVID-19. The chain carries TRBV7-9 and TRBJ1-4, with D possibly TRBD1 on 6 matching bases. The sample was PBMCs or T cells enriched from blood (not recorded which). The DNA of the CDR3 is TGTGCCAGCAGCGGCGCGGGGGGGCACGGTGAAAAACTGTTTTTT. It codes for CASSGAGGHGEKLFF.